The 22 T cell receptor beta chains below all came from one sample that was sequenced in a study of blood T cells in healthy people across ages. A second PCR of 7 to 11 cycles used a sample-barcoded 5' primer and a J-beta primer mix. TCRdb processed the 5' RACE reads anew with MiXCR; each CDR3 protein has one entry. The sample has about 1.5 million distinct CDR3 sequences, 40% to 45% seen once. Input material: blood. These receptors were taken from a woman younger than 35 in good health.

The gene calls are TRBV27 and TRBJ2-3, with 12 nucleotides matching TRBD2. The CDR3 totals 14 residues. CDR1 and CDR2 (germline): MNHEY, SMNVEV (reference sequence). The V gene end was trimmed by 3 bases and the J gene end by 8 bases; junction bases not matched to a gene: 3. As DNA, the CDR3 is TGTGCCAGCAGTTTCCGGACTAGCGGGATTACGCAGTATTTT. Encoded protein: CASSFRTSGITQYF.

The chain is built from TRBV9 and TRBJ2-5; D not resolved. The length of the CDR3 is 14 residues. V lost 0 bases and J lost 1, with 7 bases in between. CDR1 is SGDLS and CDR2 is YYNGEE in the germline V gene. The CDR3 is CASSVEGSQETQYF. CDR3 DNA sequence: TGTGCCAGCAGCGTAGAGGGCAGCCAAGAGACCCAGTACTTC.

The CDR3 loop is CATSDLSSGRFNNEQFF. The CDR3 nucleotides read TGTGCCACCAGTGATTTGTCTAGCGGGAGGTTCAACAATGAGCAGTTCTTC. This rearrangement joins TRBV24-1 to TRBJ2-1; 11 nucleotides line up with TRBD2. From germline, CDR1 is KGHDR and CDR2 SFDVKD. V lost 0 bases, J lost 5 bases, and 5 bases stayed unmatched. The length of the CDR3 is 17 residues.

This clonotype appeared a few times. The chain links TRBV5-5 to TRBJ2-5; TRBD1 matches 7 bases. The CDR3 extends over 14 amino acids. V was clipped by 4 bases and J by 2 bases; unmatched bases: 5. Germline V CDR1 and CDR2: SGHKS, YYEKEE (reference sequence). The CDR3 here is CASSPGQIQETQYF. The CDR3 bases are TGTGCCAGCAGCCCGGGACAGATTCAAGAGACCCAGTACTTC.

This clonotype appeared a few times. The chain links TRBV7-9 to TRBJ2-5; tentatively, D is TRBD2 (6 bases). The V gene's germline CDR1 is SEHNR and CDR2 FQNEAQ (reference sequence). The V end was cut by 5 bases, the J end by 11 bases, with 24 bases between. The CDR3 consists of 15 residues. CDR3 sequence reads: CASSELAQPYNEQYF. Written as DNA, the CDR3 is TGTGCCAGCAGCGAACTAGCACAGCCGTACAATGAGCAGTACTTC. The full variable domain, rest sourced from reference TRBV7-9 and TRBJ2-5, is DTGVSQNPRHKITKRGQNVTFRCDPISEHNRLYWYRQTLGQGPEFLTYFQNEAQLEKSRLLSDRFSAERPKGSFSTLEIQRTEQGDSAMYLCASSELAQPYNEQYFGPGTRLLVL.

V usage is TRBV12-3 or TRBV12-4 and J usage is TRBJ2-1; a possible D gene is TRBD2 (6 bases). The CDR3 extends over 14 amino acids. V lost 2 bases, J lost 10 bases, and 15 bases lay in between. The CDR3: CASSLFGGRDEQFF. In nucleotides, the CDR3 is TGTGCCAGCAGTTTATTTGGAGGGCGGGACGAGCAGTTCTTC.

The sample holds a few counts of this clonotype. The rearrangement links TRBV4-3 to TRBJ2-1; 13 positions agree with TRBD2. The V gene's germline CDR1 is LGHNA and CDR2 YSLEER. The J segment lost 0 bases and the V segment lost 1 base, leaving 6 bases of the junction unmatched. The CDR3 is made up of 19 amino acids. The CDR3 DNA reads TGCGCCAGCAGCCAAGGACTAGCGGGGGGCGATAGCTCCTACAATGAGCAGTTCTTC. Protein product: CASSQGLAGGDSSYNEQFF.

The chain is built from TRBV20-1 and TRBJ2-1; D is unresolved. Germline V lookup: CDR1 DFQATT, CDR2 SNEGSKA (reference sequence). V lost 1 base to trimming and J lost 0 bases, with 13 bases between them. The CDR3 totals 16 residues. The CDR3, as DNA: TGCAGTGCTAGAGCCATGGGCGGATCCTCCTACAATGAGCAGTTCTTC. As protein: CSARAMGGSSYNEQFF.

The rearrangement links TRBV2 to TRBJ1-1, with a tentative D call TRBD1 (5 bases). The germline V gene encodes CDR1 SNHLY and CDR2 FYNNEI. The V and J ends lost 7 bases and 6 bases respectively, with 12 bases between them. This CDR3 is 12 amino acids long. CDR3 nucleotide sequence: TGTGCCAGCATGCGGGGGATGGCTGAAGCTTTCTTT. Translating it yields CASMRGMAEAFF.

This clonotype was found a few times. The rearrangement uses TRBV4-3 and TRBJ1-1; D perhaps matches TRBD1 (6 bases). The germline CDR1 and CDR2 sequences are LGHNA and YSLEER. This CDR3 region has 15 residues. V was shortened by 1 base and J by 0 bases, with 9 bases between the two germline ends. CDR3 sequence (DNA): TGCGCCAGCAGCCAAGGAGGGGGGGTGAACACTGAAGCTTTCTTT. Its translation: CASSQGGGVNTEAFF.

The rearrangement links TRBV20-1 to TRBJ1-5; D gene uncertain. V lost 4 bases, J lost 2 bases, and 18 bases lay in between. CDR3 length: 16 residues. Germline V lookup: CDR1 DFQATT, CDR2 SNEGSKA (reference sequence). The CDR3 DNA reads as TGCAGTGCTATTCCATATTCTTGGTATTGCAATCAGCCCCAGCATTTT. Protein product: CSAIPYSWYCNQPQHF.

Details on this clonotype: One junction end does not reproduce the germline sequence, and a read error may be involved. This chain uses TRBV4-3 with TRBJ1-1; a possible D gene is TRBD1 (6 bases). Per germline, CDR1 LGHNA and CDR2 YSLEER. The CDR3 extends over 13 amino acids. The chain's CDR3 is CASSPTGNTGAFF. The CDR3 DNA reads TGCGCCAGCAGCCCTACAGGGAACACTGGAGCTTTCTTT.

This clonotype was picked up a small number of times. V gene TRBV28 combines with J gene TRBJ1-2; TRBD1 matches 9 bases. Germline V gives CDR1 MDHEN, CDR2 SYDVKM. Trimming took 4 bases from V and 4 from J; bases not matched to a gene: 7. There are 15 residues in the CDR3. This CDR3 is CASSSTGGAGYGYTF. CDR3 DNA: TGTGCCAGCAGTTCCACAGGGGGCGCTGGCTATGGCTACACCTTC.

This clonotype was counted between two and nine times. This chain joins TRBV7-4 and TRBJ2-3; 12 bases align to TRBD1. Per the germline V gene, CDR1 is SGHVT and CDR2 is SQSDAQ. V shed 5 bases, J shed 2 bases, and the junction held 5 bases outside the gene matches. The CDR3 runs 16 residues. CDR3 residues: CASSRDRGRVTDTQYF. The CDR3 bases are TGTGCCAGCAGCAGGGACAGGGGGCGAGTCACAGATACGCAGTATTTT.

The V call is TRBV25-1, the J call TRBJ1-1, with 7 bases fitting TRBD1. With V trimmed by 3 bases and J by 1 base, 8 bases remained unmatched. The CDR3 has 16 amino acids. The germline gives CDR1 MGHDK, CDR2 SYGVNS. CDR3 sequence (DNA): TGTGCCAGCAGTGACCCGAAAGGGACAGCGAACACTGAAGCTTTCTTT. Amino acids: CASSDPKGTANTEAFF.

The chain has TRBV4-1 and TRBJ1-2; D is unclear. Trimming removed 0 bases from V and 4 bases from J, with 6 bases in between. The V gene's germline CDR1 is MGHRA and CDR2 YSYEKL. The CDR3 contains 13 residues. CDR3 coding DNA: TGCGCCAGCAGCCAAGAAAGTTCCTATGGCTACACCTTC. It encodes CASSQESSYGYTF.

This clonotype occurred a few times. This chain links TRBV7-2 with TRBJ2-3; no clear D gene. CDR1 is SGHTA and CDR2 is FQGNSA in the germline V gene. The CDR3 runs to 15 residues. V was trimmed by 6 bases and J by 0 bases, leaving 13 bases between them. The CDR3 region is CASSSRITSTDTQYF. DNA of the CDR3: TGTGCCAGCAGTTCCAGAATTACTAGCACAGATACGCAGTATTTT.

The chain employs TRBV5-1 and TRBJ2-2; the D gene is possibly TRBD1 (6 bases). The CDR3 covers 16 residues. V was cut by 0 bases and J by 4 bases, with 13 bases left in between. Germline-derived CDR1 and CDR2 are SGHRS and YFSETQ. CDR3 region: CASSLAPDRSTGELFF. Written as DNA, the CDR3 is TGCGCCAGCAGCTTGGCTCCGGACAGAAGCACCGGGGAGCTGTTTTTT. Together with reference TRBV5-1 and TRBJ2-2, the CDR3 gives the full variable domain: KAGVTQTPRYLIKTRGQQVTLSCSPISGHRSVSWYQQTPGQGLQFLFEYFSETQRNKGNFPGRFSGRQFSNSRSEMNVSTLELGDSALYLCASSLAPDRSTGELFFGEGSRLTVL.

This CDR3 is CASSFSSMNTEAFF. CDR3 coding DNA: TGTGCCAGCAGCTTTTCTTCAATGAACACTGAAGCTTTCTTT. This sequence joins TRBV7-2 and TRBJ1-1; no reliable D call. From germline, CDR1 is SGHTA and CDR2 FQGNSA. The CDR3 covers 14 residues. With 3 bases removed from V and 0 bases from J, the gap between germline ends came to 8 bases.

The V gene is TRBV20-1, the J gene TRBJ2-7; D may match TRBD1 or TRBD2 (7 bases each). Germline V gives CDR1 DFQATT, CDR2 SNEGSKA (reference sequence). This CDR3 is 14 amino acids long. Deletions cut 6 bases from V and 6 bases from J, with 21 bases between. This chain's CDR3 is CSATTGRGPREQYF. The DNA of the CDR3 is TGCAGTGCAACTACAGGGAGGGGGCCACGCGAGCAGTACTTC.

V and J are TRBV5-6 and TRBJ2-1; TRBD2 aligns across 11 bases. The CDR3 sequence is 17 residues long. The V segment lost 4 bases and the J segment 0 bases; nucleotides outside the gene matches: 6. CDR1 is SGHDT and CDR2 is YYEEEE in the germline V gene. The CDR3 bases are TGTGCCAGCAGCCGAGATAGCGGGGGGGCCTCCTACAATGAGCAGTTCTTC. Its protein product is CASSRDSGGASYNEQFF.

The V and J genes are TRBV7-2 and TRBJ1-3; D not resolved. The CDR3 runs to 15 residues. Trimming took 1 base from V and 7 from J, leaving 14 bases between them. Germline V lookup: CDR1 SGHTA, CDR2 FQGNSA. Written as DNA, the CDR3 is TGTGCCAGCAGCTTAGAGGCAGCTATTTGGAACACCATATATTTT. Translation: CASSLEAAIWNTIYF. Combining the CDR3 with reference TRBV7-2 and TRBJ1-3 gives the whole variable domain GAGVSQSPSNKVTEKGKDVELRCDPISGHTALYWYRQSLGQGLEFLIYFQGNSAPDKSGLPSDRFSAERTGGSVSTLTIQRTQQEDSAVYLCASSLEAAIWNTIYFGEGSWLTVV.